The subject of this entry is one T cell receptor (beta chain). Its antigen is still unknown. It was with 60 Vbeta and 13 Jbeta primers that the PCR ran. Only in-frame clones appear in the TCRdb table, and some are missing; sequencing was by immunoSEQ multiplex PCR. This table lists around 63,000 clones. This sample is drawn from a study of cytomegalovirus exposure and HLA in healthy donors. Looking at the study overall: Earlier work reported about 110 million unique TCR beta sequences from about 190 million T cells. Regarding the study as a whole: It was reported that TCR beta sequences correctly inferred the HLA-A and HLA-B alleles for most subjects.

Every donor was a healthy person donating bone marrow. This receptor was identified in a woman younger than 45 in good health and CMV-seronegative. Material for sequencing was PBMCs.

The CDR3 loop reads CASTLQGNYGYTF. The CDR3 DNA follows: TGTGCCAGCACACTACAGGGAAACTATGGCTACACCTTC. This chain links TRBV9 with TRBJ1-2, with a weak D call TRBD1 (6 bases). CDR3 length equals 13 residues. V lost 6 bases and J 2 bases, leaving 11 bases between the germline ends. CDR1 SGDLS and CDR2 YYNGEE come from the germline V gene.